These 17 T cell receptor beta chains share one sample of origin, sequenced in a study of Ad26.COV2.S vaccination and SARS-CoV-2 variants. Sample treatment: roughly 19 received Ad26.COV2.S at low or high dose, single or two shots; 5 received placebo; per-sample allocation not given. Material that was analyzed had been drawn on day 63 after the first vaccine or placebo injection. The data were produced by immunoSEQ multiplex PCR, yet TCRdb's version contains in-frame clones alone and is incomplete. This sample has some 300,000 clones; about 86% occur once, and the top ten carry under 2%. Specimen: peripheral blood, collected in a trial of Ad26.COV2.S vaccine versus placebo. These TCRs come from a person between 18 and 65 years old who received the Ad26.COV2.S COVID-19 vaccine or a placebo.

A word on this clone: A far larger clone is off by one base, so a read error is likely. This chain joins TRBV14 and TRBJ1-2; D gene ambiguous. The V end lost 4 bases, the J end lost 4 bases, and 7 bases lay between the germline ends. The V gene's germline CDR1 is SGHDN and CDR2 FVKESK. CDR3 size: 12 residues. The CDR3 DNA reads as TGTGCCAGCAGCCGAAGCCCCTATGGCTACACCTTC. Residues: CASSRSPYGYTF.

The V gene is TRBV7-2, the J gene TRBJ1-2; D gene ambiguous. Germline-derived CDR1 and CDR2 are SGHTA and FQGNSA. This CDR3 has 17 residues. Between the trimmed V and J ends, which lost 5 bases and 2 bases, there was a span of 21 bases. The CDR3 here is CASSPQKASPLNYGYTF. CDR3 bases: TGTGCCAGCAGCCCCCAAAAGGCGTCGCCTCTCAACTATGGCTACACCTTC. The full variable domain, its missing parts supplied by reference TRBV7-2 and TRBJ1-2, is GAGVSQSPSNKVTEKGKDVELRCDPISGHTALYWYRQSLGQGLEFLIYFQGNSAPDKSGLPSDRFSAERTGGSVSTLTIQRTQQEDSAVYLCASSPQKASPLNYGYTFGSGTRLTVV.

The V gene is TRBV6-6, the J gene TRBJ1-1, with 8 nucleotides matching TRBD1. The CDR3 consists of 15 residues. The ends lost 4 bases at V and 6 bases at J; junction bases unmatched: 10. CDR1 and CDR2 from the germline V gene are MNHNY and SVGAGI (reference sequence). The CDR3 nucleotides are TGTGCCAGCAGTTTCTCCCGGGACAGGTACCCTGAAGCTTTCTTT. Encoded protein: CASSFSRDRYPEAFF.

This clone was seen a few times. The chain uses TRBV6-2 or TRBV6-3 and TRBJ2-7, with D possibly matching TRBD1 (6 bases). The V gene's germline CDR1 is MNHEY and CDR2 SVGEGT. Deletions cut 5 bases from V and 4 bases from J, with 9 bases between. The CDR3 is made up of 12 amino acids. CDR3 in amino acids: CASSPTGYEQYF. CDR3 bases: TGTGCCAGCAGTCCGACAGGTTACGAGCAGTACTTC.

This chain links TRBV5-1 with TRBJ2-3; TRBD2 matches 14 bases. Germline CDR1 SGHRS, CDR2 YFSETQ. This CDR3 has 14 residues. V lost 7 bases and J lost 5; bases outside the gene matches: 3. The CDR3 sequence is CASAGLAGEDTQYF. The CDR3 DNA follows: TGCGCCAGCGCGGGACTAGCGGGGGAAGATACGCAGTATTTT. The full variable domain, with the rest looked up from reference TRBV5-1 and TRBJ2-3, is KAGVTQTPRYLIKTRGQQVTLSCSPISGHRSVSWYQQTPGQGLQFLFEYFSETQRNKGNFPGRFSGRQFSNSRSEMNVSTLELGDSALYLCASAGLAGEDTQYFGPGTRLTVL.

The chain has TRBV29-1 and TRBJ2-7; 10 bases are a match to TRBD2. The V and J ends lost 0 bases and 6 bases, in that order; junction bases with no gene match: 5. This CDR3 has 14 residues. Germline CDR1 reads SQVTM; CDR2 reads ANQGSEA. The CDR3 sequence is CSVEDQRGGREQYF. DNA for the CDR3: TGCAGCGTTGAAGACCAGCGGGGGGGCCGCGAGCAGTACTTC.

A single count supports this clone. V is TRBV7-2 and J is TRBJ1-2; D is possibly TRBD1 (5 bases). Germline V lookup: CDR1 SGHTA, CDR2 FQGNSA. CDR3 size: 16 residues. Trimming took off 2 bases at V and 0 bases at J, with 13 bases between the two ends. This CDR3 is CASSLWSTGANYGYTF. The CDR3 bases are TGTGCCAGCAGCTTATGGTCAACGGGGGCTAACTATGGCTACACCTTC.

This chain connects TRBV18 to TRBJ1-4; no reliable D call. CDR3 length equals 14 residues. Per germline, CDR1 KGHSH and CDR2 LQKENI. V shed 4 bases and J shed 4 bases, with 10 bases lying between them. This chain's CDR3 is CASSHRGLNEKLFF. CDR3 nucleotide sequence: TGTGCCAGCTCACATCGCGGCCTTAATGAAAAACTGTTTTTT.

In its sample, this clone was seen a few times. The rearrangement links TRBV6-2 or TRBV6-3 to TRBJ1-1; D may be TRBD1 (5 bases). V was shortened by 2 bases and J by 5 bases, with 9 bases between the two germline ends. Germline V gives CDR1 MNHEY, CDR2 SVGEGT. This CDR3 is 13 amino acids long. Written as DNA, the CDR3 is TGTGCCAGCAGTTACGAGGAGGGGACTGAAGCTTTCTTT. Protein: CASSYEEGTEAFF.

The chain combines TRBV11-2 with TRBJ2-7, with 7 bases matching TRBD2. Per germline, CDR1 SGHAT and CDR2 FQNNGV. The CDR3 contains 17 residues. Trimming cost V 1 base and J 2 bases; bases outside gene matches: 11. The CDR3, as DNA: TGTGCCAGCAGCTTAGGCTTTGGCGGGGGAACCCCCTACGAGCAGTACTTC. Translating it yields CASSLGFGGGTPYEQYF.

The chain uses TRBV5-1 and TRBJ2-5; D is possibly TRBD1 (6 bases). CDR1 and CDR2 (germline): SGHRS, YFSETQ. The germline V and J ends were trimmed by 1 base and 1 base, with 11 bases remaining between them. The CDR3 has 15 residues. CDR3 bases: TGCGCCAGCAGCTTGCGTGACAGGACCCAAGAGACCCAGTACTTC. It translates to CASSLRDRTQETQYF.

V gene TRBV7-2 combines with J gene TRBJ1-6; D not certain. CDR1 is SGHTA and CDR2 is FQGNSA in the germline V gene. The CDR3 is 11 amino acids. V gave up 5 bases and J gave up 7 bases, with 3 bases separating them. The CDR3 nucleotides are TGTGCCAGCAGCCTCAATTCACCCCTCCACTTT. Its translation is CASSLNSPLHF.

CDR3 in amino acids: CASRLDSAHEQFF. CDR3 DNA: TGTGCCAGCAGACTTGACAGTGCCCATGAGCAGTTCTTC. The V and J genes are TRBV7-9 and TRBJ2-1; a weak D match, TRBD1 (5 bases). The CDR3 is made up of 13 amino acids. Trimming took off 6 bases at V and 8 bases at J, with 14 bases between the two ends. The V gene's germline CDR1 is SEHNR and CDR2 FQNEAQ (reference sequence).

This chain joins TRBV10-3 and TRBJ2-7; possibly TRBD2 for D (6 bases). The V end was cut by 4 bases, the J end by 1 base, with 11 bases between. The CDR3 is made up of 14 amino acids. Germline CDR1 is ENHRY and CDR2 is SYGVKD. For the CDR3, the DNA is TGTGCCATCAGTGGAGGAGGGAGATCCTACGAGCAGTACTTC. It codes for CAISGGGRSYEQYF.

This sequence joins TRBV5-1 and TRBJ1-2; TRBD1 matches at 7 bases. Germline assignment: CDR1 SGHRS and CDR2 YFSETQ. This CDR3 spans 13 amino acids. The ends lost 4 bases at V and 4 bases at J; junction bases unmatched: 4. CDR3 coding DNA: TGCGCCAGCAGCGATCAGGGGGTCTATGGCTACACCTTC. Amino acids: CASSDQGVYGYTF.

CDR3 loop: CASGRPGGARAQYF. The CDR3 DNA is TGTGCCAGCGGCCGACCAGGAGGTGCTAGGGCCCAGTACTTC. The rearrangement joins TRBV6-5 to TRBJ2-5; D may be TRBD2 (5 bases). The CDR3 covers 14 residues. The V end was cut by 8 bases, the J end by 9 bases, with 22 bases between. Germline V gives CDR1 MNHEY, CDR2 SVGAGI.

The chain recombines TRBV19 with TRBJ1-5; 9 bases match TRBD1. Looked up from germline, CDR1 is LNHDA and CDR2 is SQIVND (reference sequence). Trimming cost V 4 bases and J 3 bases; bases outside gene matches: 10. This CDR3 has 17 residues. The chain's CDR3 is CASSTGQGGGYNQPQHF. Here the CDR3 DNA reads TGTGCCAGTAGTACGGGACAGGGTGGTGGGTACAATCAGCCCCAGCATTTT.